This T cell receptor beta chain originates from a study of blood T cell repertoires in COVID-19 (dated by TCRdb to between 2020 and 2021). In terms of the full investigation: Samples covering the acute and convalescent phases of COVID-19 were provided by collaborators in the United States, Italy and Spain. The prospective study material was composed of cDNA or gDNA derived from T cells, B-cell-depleted T cells, or PBMCs. Deeply sampled blood TCRbeta repertoires from subjects exposed to, actively infected with, or recovered from COVID-19 were included in the dataset. The repertoires were released in a freely available public database meant as a resource for research on the immune response to SARS-CoV-2. Samples came from the ongoing ImmuneRACE study (first 160 participants) plus 1,254 subjects from 6 global collaborators. A de-identified subject ID, COVID-19 status, age in years and sex were almost always included in the sample metadata. Where available, HLA class I and class II types were taken from metadata supplied by the sample provider and were not determined by assay-based typing. Paper-wide results and their limitations: Clinical and demographic metadata were provided uncurated, with the amount varying by source and participant.

TCRbeta CDR3 regions were amplified from genomic DNA by means of the immunoSEQ Assay, a bias-controlled multiplex PCR. The original methods were these. Within the assay, amplification of reference gene primers was used to estimate how many nucleated cells each sample contained. To quantify the absolute abundance of each unique TCRbeta CDR3 rearrangement, sequence reads were collapsed and filtered. For each sample, productive Simpson clonality was calculated by taking the square root of Simpson's diversity index across productive rearrangements. TCRdb took over this immuneACCESS table, retaining in-frame rearrangements with V and J assigned. Such tables are incomplete; in checked studies, under half of the missing clones stem from an unresolved V gene, and the remainder is unexplained. Clonal size and the V and J genes are those of that table, whereas D and trimming came from the DNA. The sample has 85,000 to 120,000 clones on record, 84% of them singletons. Over 9.5% of the sample is held by the ten biggest clonotypes.

Collaborating institutions collected whole blood in K2EDTA tubes following their own protocols. Collaborator samples were shipped for TCRbeta analysis as frozen whole blood, isolated PBMCs, or DNA extracted from either sample type. Concerning this clone itself: It has no known antigen specificity. Base qualities are not recorded, but no much larger clone differs from it by a single base.

From V the trimming removes 6 bases and from J it removes 0 bases, while the gene matches leave 5 bases of the junction unaccounted for. The CDR3 spans 15 residues, from the cysteine through the phenylalanine. Just CDR3 DNA is preserved here, 45 bases in frame from base 1. Reading the germline V gene gives CDR1 MDHEN and CDR2 SYDVKM. The receptor was isolated from a man aged 35 to 55 with active or convalescent COVID-19. Sequencing used peripheral blood. The rearranged segments are TRBV28 and TRBJ2-7, and TRBD1 matches 10 of the central bases. CDR3 loop: CASRTGGLSSYEQYF. The DNA reads as follows: TGTGCCAGCAGGACAGGGGGCCTTAGCTCCTACGAGCAGTACTTC.